This entry concerns a single T cell receptor (beta chain). Antigen specificity is unknown. A J-beta primer mix and a sample-barcoded 5' primer were used in a second PCR of roughly 6 to 12 cycles. Every cDNA was tagged by a template-switch adaptor with 12 random nucleotides. In TCRdb, the 5' RACE reads were re-called with MiXCR into one record per CDR3 protein. The sample has 1,500,000 or so distinct CDR3 sequences, 59% seen once. CDR3 length: 14 residues. Trimming took 4 bases from V and 10 from J, leaving 16 bases between them. This specimen belongs to a study of blood T cells in healthy people across ages. Study results and caveats: Both higher diversity and more naive CD4+ cells marked long-lived donors when set against aged donors. Across the age range, TCR beta diversity per million T cells fell in a roughly linear way. Expanded clonotype changes were possibly confounded by unknown donor CMV status.

The clonotype comes from a man between 18 and 35 years old in good health. Sequences were obtained from blood. The chain carries TRBV12-3 or TRBV12-4 and TRBJ1-4; D may be TRBD1 (6 bases). The CDR3 coding sequence is TGTGCCAGCAGTTCCCAGACGGTCAGGGGAAAACTGTTTTTT. Translating gives CASSSQTVRGKLFF.